These 9 T cell receptor beta chains came from one sample sequenced in a study of T cells in Graves' hyperthyroidism and ophthalmopathy. Regions amplified from RNA transcripts were the TCR beta CDR3 regions. Researchers ran a first-round RT-PCR on the TCR CDR3 using the HTBI primer set. MiXCR, run by TCRdb on the multiplex PCR reads, gives a single entry per CDR3 protein. The data show about 570,000 distinct CDR3 sequences, more than 45% seen once. Sequencing input: peripheral blood or thyroid tissue (not recorded which). The source of these receptors is an adult woman with Graves' disease, either hyperthyroidism or ophthalmopathy (not recorded which).

V usage is TRBV7-8 and J usage is TRBJ1-2; TRBD1 matches at 7 bases. This CDR3 contains 14 residues. The germline gives CDR1 SGHVS, CDR2 FQNEAQ. The junction had 9 bases not matched to a gene; V was cut back by 3 bases and J by 8 bases. Written as DNA, the CDR3 is TGTGCCAGCAGCTTGACCCAAGGGGGCCGGGGCTACACCTTC. Its protein product is CASSLTQGGRGYTF.

This clonotype was seen repeatedly, ten times or more. The chain has TRBV19 and TRBJ2-7; tentatively, D is TRBD1 (6 bases). V lost 5 bases to trimming and J lost 7 bases, with 15 bases between them. Germline-derived CDR1 and CDR2 are LNHDA and SQIVND (reference sequence). This CDR3 has 13 amino acids. The CDR3 nucleotides read TGTGCCAGTAGTTCTACAGGGATAGGGGAGCAGTACTTC. Translation: CASSSTGIGEQYF.

This clonotype was picked up a small number of times. Here the CDR3 omits its conserved ending phenylalanine or tryptophan, so a read error is the likely source. The rearrangement uses TRBV20-1 and TRBJ2-7; 7 positions match TRBD1. This CDR3 spans 13 amino acids. CDR1 and CDR2 from the germline V gene are DFQATT and SNEGSKA (reference sequence). The chain's CDR3 is CSSDRENLYEQYL. The CDR3, as DNA: TGCAGCTCCGACAGGGAGAATCTGTACGAGCAGTACCTC.

This clonotype was detected once. The genes are TRBV29-1 and TRBJ2-2; TRBD2 matches at 11 bases. CDR1 and CDR2 from the germline V gene are SQVTM and ANQGSEA. V lost 4 bases to trimming and J lost 9 bases; unmatched junction nucleotides: 1. The CDR3 extends over 12 amino acids. CDR3 sequence: CSVVAGGRELFF. CDR3 coding DNA: TGCAGCGTTGTAGCGGGAGGGCGGGAGCTGTTTTTT.

Details on this clonotype: This may arise from a read error, as a much more abundant clone is one base away. This chain links TRBV20-1 with TRBJ1-2, with D possibly TRBD1 on 6 matching bases. CDR1 and CDR2 from the germline V gene are DFQATT and SNEGSKA (reference sequence). This CDR3 is built from 14 residues. This chain's CDR3 is CSARDLDRNYSYTF. Here the CDR3 DNA reads TGCAGTGCTAGAGATCTCGACAGGAACTATAGCTACACCTTC.

The chain combines TRBV20-1 with TRBJ1-2; 12 nucleotides line up with TRBD1. Germline V gene lookup returns CDR1 DFQATT and CDR2 SNEGSKA (reference sequence). The ends lost 3 bases at V and 3 bases at J; junction bases unmatched: 2. CDR3 length equals 14 residues. CDR3 coding DNA: TGCAGTGCTAGGGGACAGGGGGCGCACTATGGCTACACCTTC. It specifies CSARGQGAHYGYTF.

The chain uses TRBV29-1 and TRBJ1-5; D is possibly TRBD1 (6 bases). V dropped 6 bases and J dropped 2 bases, with 8 bases sitting between them. The CDR3 runs 12 residues. Germline CDR1 is SQVTM and CDR2 is ANQGSEA. CDR3: CSVQGGNQPQHF. The CDR3 nucleotides are TGCAGCGTACAGGGAGGCAATCAGCCCCAGCATTTT. The full variable domain, its missing parts supplied by reference TRBV29-1 and TRBJ1-5, is SAVISQKPSRDICQRGTSLTIQCQVDSQVTMMFWYRQQPGQSLTLIATANQGSEATYESGFVIDKFPISRPNLTFSTLTVSNMSPEDSSIYLCSVQGGNQPQHFGDGTRLSIL.

The V call is TRBV20-1, the J call TRBJ2-7, with TRBD1 matching 7 bases. V shed 6 bases and J 2 bases; nucleotides not matched to a gene: 10. The germline V gene encodes CDR1 DFQATT and CDR2 SNEGSKA (reference sequence). This CDR3 has 14 amino acids. The CDR3 is CSADHGDSAYEQYF. DNA for the CDR3: TGCAGTGCGGACCACGGGGACAGCGCCTACGAGCAGTACTTC.

This sequence joins TRBV7-2 and TRBJ1-5; unclear D gene. Germline V CDR1 and CDR2: SGHTA, FQGNSA. The CDR3 totals 15 residues. V lost 5 bases, J lost 3 bases, and 14 bases lay in between. The CDR3 nucleotides are TGTGCCAGCAGCCAAGGCGGACGGACCAATCAGCCCCAGCATTTT. This codes for CASSQGGRTNQPQHF. Combining the CDR3 with reference TRBV7-2 and TRBJ1-5 gives the whole variable domain GAGVSQSPSNKVTEKGKDVELRCDPISGHTALYWYRQSLGQGLEFLIYFQGNSAPDKSGLPSDRFSAERTGGSVSTLTIQRTQQEDSAVYLCASSQGGRTNQPQHFGDGTRLSIL.